The 7 T cell receptor beta chains below come from one sample, sequenced in a study of blood T cell repertoires in COVID-19. Data came from immunoSEQ multiplex PCR; TCRdb stores just in-frame clones and leaves some out. The sample has roughly 150,000 clones; about 89% are singletons. The sample comprised peripheral blood. These receptors were taken from a man aged 55 to 70 with acute or convalescent COVID-19.

This chain links TRBV19 with TRBJ1-5; D call uncertain. V was trimmed by 5 bases and J by 3 bases, leaving 14 bases between them. The CDR3 contains 15 residues. Germline V gene data show CDR1 as LNHDA and CDR2 as SQIVND (reference sequence). The CDR3 loop is CASSFEPITNQPQHF. For the CDR3, the DNA is TGTGCCAGTAGTTTCGAGCCAATCACCAATCAGCCCCAGCATTTT.

The V call is TRBV5-6, the J call TRBJ1-2; D is possibly TRBD1 (6 bases). CDR3 length: 14 amino acids. Trimming took 0 bases from V and 4 from J, leaving 10 bases between them. Germline CDR1 reads SGHDT; CDR2 reads YYEEEE. CDR3 DNA: TGTGCCAGCAGCTTGGAACAGGGTTCCTATGGCTACACCTTC. Translated, it gives CASSLEQGSYGYTF.

The chain has TRBV5-4 and TRBJ2-6; the match to TRBD1 covers 7 bases. Trimming removed 1 base from V and 0 bases from J; junction bases left unmatched: 4. The CDR3 covers 17 residues. Germline V gene sequence: CDR1 SGHNT, CDR2 YYREEE (reference sequence). The CDR3 region is CASSLRQGLSGANVLTF. The CDR3 DNA reads as TGTGCCAGCAGCTTGCGACAGGGTCTCTCTGGGGCCAACGTCCTGACTTTC.

The DNA of the CDR3 is TGTGCCAGCAGCCAAGTACAGGGGAGTAGTGGCTACACCTTC. Amino acids: CASSQVQGSSGYTF. The rearrangement joins TRBV4-2 to TRBJ1-2; 7 positions match TRBD1. The length of the CDR3 is 14 residues. J was trimmed by 7 bases and V by 1 base; bases with no gene match: 6. CDR1 and CDR2 from the germline V gene are LGHNA and YNFKEQ.

The chain joins TRBV18 to TRBJ2-1, with 12 positions matching TRBD2. The length of the CDR3 is 15 residues. Germline CDR1 reads KGHSH; CDR2 reads LQKENI. The V segment lost 1 base and the J segment 5 bases; nucleotides outside the gene matches: 0. The DNA for the CDR3 is TGTGCCAGCTCACCACGGACTAGCGGGGACAATGAGCAGTTCTTC. It translates to CASSPRTSGDNEQFF.

The chain uses TRBV2 and TRBJ1-6, with a tentative D call TRBD1 (5 bases). Germline CDR1 is SNHLY and CDR2 is FYNNEI. Deletions cut 2 bases from V and 6 bases from J, with 11 bases between. The CDR3 sequence is 15 residues long. The CDR3 DNA is TGTGCCAGCAGTGAAAGGGGACTGAGTAATTCACCCCTCCACTTT. Its translation is CASSERGLSNSPLHF.

The chain combines TRBV7-2 with TRBJ2-1; 9 bases agree with TRBD2. This CDR3 has 15 amino acids. Germline CDR1 SGHTA, CDR2 FQGNSA. The ends lost 2 bases at V and 4 bases at J; junction bases unmatched: 3. This chain's CDR3 is CASSLQRGDYNEQFF. In nucleotides, the CDR3 is TGTGCCAGCAGCTTACAGCGGGGGGATTACAATGAGCAGTTCTTC.